This TCR beta chain was identified during a study of T cells in women clearing cervical HPV infection. Whole-study results and caveats: Repertoire richness, not evenness, was significantly elevated in CIN3+ cases versus controls.

A remark on this clone: Its target is unknown. The read terminates 3 residues before the CDR3 end, so the remaining end is supplied by the germline J gene.

The CDR3 sequence is 11 residues long. Germline V gene lookup returns CDR1 SNHLY and CDR2 FYNNEI. The method was immunoSEQ multiplex PCR; TCRdb's version includes in-frame clones alone and lacks a portion of them. The sample's table shows 20,000 to 25,000 clones. The sequencing sample was made of blood buffy coat. The J gene is TRBJ1-2, the V gene TRBV2, with D perhaps TRBD1 (5 bases). The sequence derives from a woman between 18 and 75 years old with a cervical HPV16 infection that either progressed to CIN3+ or cleared (not recorded which). CDR3: CASSFGTPYTF. The sequenced part of the CDR3 DNA is TGTGCCAGCAGTTTCGGGACTCCC.